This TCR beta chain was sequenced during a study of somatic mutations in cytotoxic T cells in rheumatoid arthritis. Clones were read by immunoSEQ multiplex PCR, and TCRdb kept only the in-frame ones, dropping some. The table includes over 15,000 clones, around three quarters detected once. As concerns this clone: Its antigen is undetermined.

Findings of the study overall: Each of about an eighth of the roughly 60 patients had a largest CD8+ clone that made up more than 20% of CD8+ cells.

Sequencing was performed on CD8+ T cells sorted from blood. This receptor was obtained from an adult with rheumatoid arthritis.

The CDR3 bases are TGCGCCAGCAGCCTTTCCGGGACGGGTGACACTGAAGCTTTCTTT. Its translation is CASSLSGTGDTEAFF. The rearrangement uses TRBV4-1 and TRBJ1-1; TRBD1 is a possible D gene (5 bases). Germline V CDR1 and CDR2: MGHRA, YSYEKL. The CDR3 sequence is 15 residues long. Trimming removed 4 bases at V and 3 bases at J, with 15 bases between.